This TCR beta chain was captured by sequencing in a study of regulatory T cells in long-lasting Graves disease. A word on this clonotype: A much bigger clone sits one base away, suggesting this may be a read error.

The CDR3 loop spans 11 amino acids. Germline V gives CDR1 GTSNPN, CDR2 SVGIG (reference sequence). Time point indicated: newly diagnosed GD, antithyroid drugs for less than 3 months. With RNA extracted from PBMCs as input, the TCR library was made. Diagnoses of Graves' disease were made by American Thyroid Association guidelines. Arm-PCR with iRepertoire HTBI primers amplified the CDR3 regions for these TCR beta libraries. TCRdb ran MiXCR on the multiplex PCR reads and lists one entry per CDR3 protein. The data contain hundreds of thousands of distinct CDR3 sequences, about 13% of them singletons. The data also belong to a second study, concerning T cells in Graves' hyperthyroidism and ophthalmopathy. That study reports: The primer set for the first-round RT-PCR of the TCR CDR3 was HTBI.

This material consisted of peripheral blood mononuclear cells (PBMCs), taken at new diagnosis, from a patient treated with antithyroid drugs. The source is a man aged 25 to 40 with Graves disease. The rearrangement joins TRBV30 to TRBJ2-1, with D unclear. This chain's CDR3 is CACTGYNEQSF. DNA of the CDR3: TGTGCCTGTACGGGTTACAATGAGCAGTCCTTC.